Listed below are T cell receptor beta chains from one sample, sequenced in a study of control samples from healthy donors and cancer patients. TCRdb's copy holds only in-frame clones and misses some; the assay was immunoSEQ multiplex PCR. In the table there are approximately 120,000 clones, roughly 87% of which are singletons. The sample consisted of blood. These receptors were collected from a man younger than 30 in good health. The CDR3 runs from the conserved cysteine through the conserved F or W. D genes are given only for firm matches. Rows may omit the clone size; those that give it use once, few, many or a size class.

D	V	J	size	DNA	CDR3
-	TRBV5-1	TRBJ1-1	-	TGCGCCAGCAAGGACTCTGGAGGGAGTGGGACTGAAGCTTTCTTT	CASKDSGGSGTEAFF
TRBD1	TRBV5-1	TRBJ2-7	-	TGCGCCAGCAGCTCGATACCACCGGGACAGGCCTACGAGCAGTACTTC	CASSSIPPGQAYEQYF
TRBD1	TRBV27	TRBJ1-4	-	TGTGCCAGCAGTTTACACGACAGGGCCGATGAAAAACTGTTTTTT	CASSLHDRADEKLFF
TRBD1	TRBV4-3	TRBJ1-4	-	TGCGCCAGCAGCCAAGTAGCACTGAGACAGGGAGGGGAAAAACTGTTTTTT	CASSQVALRQGGEKLFF
TRBD1	TRBV19	TRBJ2-7	once	TGTGCCAGTGCGAGGACAGGCCCCTACGAGCAGTACTTC	CASARTGPYEQYF
-	TRBV7-9	TRBJ1-1	-	TGTGCCAGCAGCTTGGAAGATAACACTGAAGCTTTCTTT	CASSLEDNTEAFF
-	TRBV5-4	TRBJ1-4	-	TGTGCCAGCAGCGGTAAAGATTCAACTAATGAAAAACTGTTTTTT	CASSGKDSTNEKLFF
TRBD1	TRBV19	TRBJ2-7	-	TGTGCCAGTAGTATCCGACAGGGTGGGTACGAGCAGTACTTC	CASSIRQGGYEQYF
-	TRBV7-3	TRBJ1-2	-	TGTGCCAGCAGCTTACAACGGGGGAAGTCGGCTGGCTACACCTTC	CASSLQRGKSAGYTF
-	TRBV18	TRBJ1-5	-	TGTGCCAGCTCACCCGCAACTCGGAGAGCAAGCAATCAGCCCCAGCATTTT	CASSPATRRASNQPQHF
TRBD2	TRBV3-1/TRBV3-2	TRBJ2-1	-	TGTGCCAGCACCCTCGGACTAGCGGGATATGAGCAGTTCTTC	CASTLGLAGYEQFF
TRBD2	TRBV10-2	TRBJ2-1	-	TGCGCCAGCAGGGTTGGACTAGTGGGCGATGAGCAGTTCTTC	CASRVGLVGDEQFF
-	TRBV27	TRBJ2-7	-	TGTGCCAGCAGTCCTTATCTCGGGCCCTACGAGCAGTACTTC	CASSPYLGPYEQYF
-	TRBV6-5	TRBJ1-2	-	TGTGCCAGCAGTTACCAGGGGCTACGTGGCTACACCTTC	CASSYQGLRGYTF
-	TRBV12-3/TRBV12-4	TRBJ1-2	-	TGTGCCAGCAGTTTGGCCGGCTACACCTTC	CASSLAGYTF
TRBD1	TRBV5-4	TRBJ2-7	-	TGTGCCAGCAGCGATATCGGGACAGGGGTCTACGAGCAGTACTTC	CASSDIGTGVYEQYF
-	TRBV24-1	TRBJ2-3	-	TGTGCCACCAGAGGGGGAGCCACAGATACGCAGTATTTT	CATRGGATDTQYF
-	TRBV7-8	TRBJ1-1	-	TGTGCCAGCAGCTTAACCAGGTACACTGAAGCTTTCTTT	CASSLTRYTEAFF
-	TRBV19	TRBJ2-2	few	TGTGCCAGTACGGACTGGCCGCGAGACACCGGGGAGCTGTTTTTT	CASTDWPRDTGELFF
-	TRBV19	TRBJ1-2	-	TGTGCCAGTAGTATTCGCGGGGACGGCTACACCTTC	CASSIRGDGYTF
TRBD2	TRBV19	TRBJ2-3	-	TGTGCCAGTAGTATAGGCGGAGGGACTAGATTATTTAGCACAGATACGCAGTATTTT	CASSIGGGTRLFSTDTQYF
TRBD2	TRBV19	TRBJ2-1	few	TGTGCCAGTAGTATATCAACCGGGAGGGCCCAAATCAATGAGCAGTTCTTC	CASSISTGRAQINEQFF
-	TRBV5-1	TRBJ1-4	few	TGCGCCAGCAGCTTGAGTCAAGGGAGGCTAGGTAATGAAAAACTGTTTTTT	CASSLSQGRLGNEKLFF
-	TRBV15	TRBJ1-4	-	TGTGCCACCAGCAGAGGGGGGGGTGCTCTAAATGAAAAACTGTTTTTT	CATSRGGGALNEKLFF
-	TRBV28	TRBJ2-7	-	TGTGCCAGCAGGGCTGGGGGGGCGATAAACGAGCAGTACTTC	CASRAGGAINEQYF
-	TRBV27	TRBJ2-5	once	TGTGCCAGCAGTTTAACAGCGGAAGAGACCCAGTACTTC	CASSLTAEETQYF
-	TRBV14	TRBJ1-2	-	TGTGCCAGCAGCCAAGATCTCACGGGAGGAAACACCTTC	CASSQDLTGGNTF
TRBD1	TRBV18	TRBJ2-4	-	TGTGCCAGCTCACCGGGCCAGGGGGCTGGGGCCAAAAACATTCAGTACTTC	CASSPGQGAGAKNIQYF
TRBD1	TRBV5-1	TRBJ1-1	-	TGCGCCAGCAGCCTGGGGACAGGGGAGAGGAACACTGAAGCTTTCTTT	CASSLGTGERNTEAFF
-	TRBV29-1	TRBJ1-1	-	TGCAGCGTTGCTAGGGTTGGGAAGAACACTGAAGCTTTCTTT	CSVARVGKNTEAFF
TRBD1	TRBV5-1	TRBJ2-3	-	TGCGCCAGCAGCTTTTTGGCAGGGGGAGACTATGGGGCAGATACGCAGTATTTT	CASSFLAGGDYGADTQYF